This TCR beta chain stems from a study of blood T cells in healthy people across ages. This CDR3 has 15 residues. The germline V gene encodes CDR1 SNHLY and CDR2 FYNNEI. V lost 4 bases to trimming and J lost 7 bases, with 17 bases between them. This clonotype was seen only a few times. A sample-barcoded 5' primer and a J-beta primer mix were used in a second PCR of about 7 to 12 cycles. TCRdb used MiXCR to reprocess the 5' RACE reads, holding one entry per CDR3 protein. The sample holds roughly 800,000 distinct CDR3 sequences, approximately 53% seen once. V gene TRBV2 combines with J gene TRBJ2-4; D is perhaps TRBD2 (5 bases). The sequenced sample was blood. This clonotype originated in a man older than 75 in good health. As DNA, the CDR3 is TGTGCCAGCAGTGTTTCCAGCGGTCAAAGCAACATTCAGTACTTC. It specifies CASSVSSGQSNIQYF. Complete variable domain (other parts from reference TRBV2 and TRBJ2-4): EPEVTQTPSHQVTQMGQEVILRCVPISNHLYFYWYRQILGQKVEFLVSFYNNEISEKSEIFDDQFSVERPDGSNFTLKIRSTKLEDSAMYFCASSVSSGQSNIQYFGAGTRLSVL.